This is a list of T cell receptor beta chains from one sample in a study of shared clonotypes between healthy human individuals. TCRdb keeps only in-frame clones here, not all; method: immunoSEQ multiplex PCR. The sample lists about 2.4 million clones, 90% to 95% seen once, with about 0.38% in the top ten. The sample consisted of naive CD4+ T cells from PBMCs. All receptors come from a young man in good health. Some clones in this sample may be carry-over from other donors' samples. CDR3s include the opening cysteine and the closing phenylalanine or tryptophan. D genes are given only for firm matches.

TRBJ1-1 TRBV28 13 - CAGGGEVNTEAFF TGTGCCGGCGGGGGCGAAGTGAACACTGAAGCTTTCTTT
TRBJ2-1 TRBV5-1 16 TRBD2 CASSPLAGVGDNEQFF TGCGCCAGCAGCCCACTAGCGGGAGTGGGTGACAATGAGCAGTTCTTC
TRBJ2-7 TRBV28 15 TRBD2 CASRTLAGAGYEQYF TGTGCCAGCAGGACGCTAGCGGGAGCAGGCTACGAGCAGTACTTC
TRBJ2-2 TRBV19 14 - CASTLAENTGELFF TGTGCCAGTACTTTGGCAGAAAACACCGGGGAGCTGTTTTTT
TRBJ2-1 TRBV4-2 13 TRBD1 CASRGQGYNEQFF TGTGCCAGCAGAGGACAGGGGTACAATGAGCAGTTCTTC
TRBJ1-2 TRBV28 12 - CASSSYNYGYTF TGTGCCAGCAGTTCATATAACTATGGCTACACCTTC
TRBJ2-1 TRBV5-1 15 TRBD2 CASTSSGSAYNEQFF TGCGCCAGCACCTCCAGCGGGAGTGCCTACAATGAGCAGTTCTTC
TRBJ1-4 TRBV9 15 TRBD1 CASSGTGVRGEKLFF TGTGCCAGCAGCGGGACAGGGGTGAGGGGTGAAAAACTGTTTTTT
TRBJ2-1 TRBV5-1 14 - CASSLSPGNNEQFF TGCGCCAGCAGCTTGTCCCCAGGGAACAATGAGCAGTTCTTC
TRBJ2-5 TRBV6-1 13 TRBD1 CASSQQGEETQYF TGTGCCAGCAGCCAACAGGGGGAAGAGACCCAGTACTTC
TRBJ2-3 TRBV18 15 - CASSPRGRPTDTQYF TGTGCCAGCTCCCCACGGGGTAGACCCACAGATACGCAGTATTTT
TRBJ2-1 TRBV5-4 17 TRBD1 CASSLDPTGGTYNEQFF TGTGCCAGCAGCTTGGACCCGACAGGGGGCACCTACAATGAGCAGTTCTTC
TRBJ2-1 TRBV19 17 TRBD2 CASRLQGKAGSYNEQFF TGTGCCAGTAGGCTACAAGGGAAAGCGGGATCCTACAATGAGCAGTTCTTC
TRBJ1-1 TRBV9 13 - CASSVGRDTEAFF TGTGCCAGCAGCGTAGGCAGGGACACTGAAGCTTTCTTT
TRBJ2-7 TRBV5-1 14 TRBD1 CASSSPGQGTEQYF TGCGCCAGCAGCTCCCCGGGACAGGGGACCGAGCAGTACTTC
TRBJ2-7 TRBV4-1 15 TRBD1 CASSQPNRGAYEQYF TGCGCCAGCAGCCAACCTAACAGGGGCGCCTACGAGCAGTACTTC
TRBJ1-1 TRBV18 16 - CASSPFRTTELTEAFF TGTGCCAGCTCACCCTTTCGAACTACGGAGCTCACTGAAGCTTTCTTT
TRBJ2-6 TRBV5-4 16 - CASTPEGGAGANVLTF TGTGCCAGCACCCCCGAAGGGGGTGCTGGGGCCAACGTCCTGACTTTC
TRBJ2-7 TRBV7-3 15 TRBD1 CASSLTATGAHEQYF TGTGCCAGCAGCTTAACCGCGACAGGGGCCCACGAGCAGTACTTC
TRBJ2-7 TRBV7-3 11 - CASSSGARQYF TGTGCCAGCAGCTCAGGCGCTAGGCAGTACTTC
TRBJ2-7 TRBV6-5 13 - CASSYSVSYEQYF TGTGCCAGCAGTTACTCGGTCAGCTACGAGCAGTACTTC